This T cell receptor (beta chain) was profiled in a study of cytomegalovirus exposure and HLA in healthy donors. Use of 60 Vbeta and 13 Jbeta primers characterized the PCR. Sequencing used immunoSEQ multiplex PCR; TCRdb keeps in-frame clones, though not all of them. The data hold 150,000 to 200,000 clones, with approximately 82% observed a single time. This clone was observed a handful of times. Its antigen remains unidentified. General study points: There were reportedly fewer N-insertions in an Asian-associated ancestry cluster than the approximately 630-donor mean, in a later analysis. DRB1 had the most TCR associations and HLA-C the fewest, a later analysis found, with rates varying by HLA locus.

The CDR3 loop spans 14 amino acids. V lost 4 bases, J lost 4 bases, and 5 bases stayed unmatched. Germline CDR1 and CDR2: MNHEY and SVGAGI. The chain recombines TRBV6-5 with TRBJ2-7; TRBD1 agrees at 9 bases. The specimen sequenced was PBMCs. The clonotype originates from a man aged 18 to 30 in good health and CMV-seropositive. As DNA, the CDR3 is TGTGCCAGCAGTTCCCGGGACAGGGTTTACGAGCAGTACTTC. The encoded protein is CASSSRDRVYEQYF.